This is a list of T cell receptor beta chains from one sample in a study of T cells in Graves' hyperthyroidism and ophthalmopathy. TCRdb processed the multiplex PCR reads anew with MiXCR; each CDR3 protein has one entry. The table records roughly 380,000 distinct CDR3 sequences, approximately 15% of them present only once. The material sequenced was blood. These receptor sequences come from a man aged 25 to 40 with Graves' hyperthyroidism that later progressed to Graves' ophthalmopathy. The CDR3 runs from the conserved cysteine through the conserved F or W. The D gene is left open where the match is weak. Not every row has a clone size; where given, it reads once, few, many or a size class.

TRBV12-3/TRBV12-4	TRBJ2-7	many	NA	13	CASKPGPSGEQYF	TGTGCCAGCAAACCCGGACCTTCGGGGGAGCAGTACTTC
TRBV5-8	TRBJ2-7	few	NA	17	CASSFQGLSRFAYEQYF	TGTGCCAGCAGCTTTCAGGGTCTGTCCCGATTTGCCTACGAGCAGTACTTC
TRBV12-3/TRBV12-4	TRBJ1-5	many	TRBD1	15	CASSLATGLGQPQHF	TGTGCCAGCAGTTTAGCGACAGGGCTGGGACAGCCCCAGCATTTT
TRBV20-1	TRBJ2-7	few	NA	13	CSARNAGRYEQYF	TGCAGTGCTAGAAATGCGGGTCGGTACGAGCAGTACTTC
TRBV11-2	TRBJ2-7	many	NA	14	CASSLGGPPYEQYF	TGTGCCAGCAGCTTAGGAGGGCCCCCCTACGAGCAGTACTTC
TRBV10-3	TRBJ2-7	NA	TRBD2	18	CAISESWASGGAGYEQYF	TGTGCCATCAGTGAGTCATGGGCTAGCGGGGGGGCCGGTTACGAGCAGTACTTC
TRBV12-3/TRBV12-4	TRBJ1-5	few	NA	15	CASSLRAGQNQPQHF	TGTGCCAGCAGTTTACGGGCAGGCCAAAATCAGCCCCAGCATTTT
TRBV9	TRBJ2-3	once	TRBD1	15	CASSPTGASTDTQYF	TGTGCCAGCAGCCCTACAGGGGCCAGCACAGATACGCAGTATTTT
TRBV20-1	TRBJ1-6	few	NA	15	CSARLWGSYNSPLHF	TGCAGTGCTAGACTCTGGGGCTCCTATAATTCACCCCTCCACTTT
TRBV27	TRBJ1-2	many	NA	14	CASRRNRAIYGYTF	TGTGCCAGCAGAAGGAATAGGGCAATATATGGCTACACCTTC
TRBV3-1	TRBJ2-5	many	NA	15	CASSQEFGVGETQYF	TGTGCCAGCAGCCAAGAGTTCGGGGTAGGAGAGACCCAGTACTTC
TRBV12-3/TRBV12-4	TRBJ1-1	many	NA	15	CASSLNGGGLTEAFF	TGTGCCAGCAGTTTGAACGGGGGGGGGTTGACTGAAGCTTTCTTT
TRBV12-3/TRBV12-4	TRBJ1-6	few	NA	15	CASSLGRGAGSPLHF	TGTGCCAGCAGCTTAGGTAGGGGGGCAGGGTCACCCCTCCACTTT
TRBV2	TRBJ2-1	many	NA	16	CASSERWWESYNEQFF	TGTGCCAGCAGTGAAAGGTGGTGGGAGTCCTACAATGAGCAGTTCTTC
TRBV30	TRBJ1-1	few	NA	13	CAWSVGGFYQAFF	TGTGCCTGGAGTGTAGGGGGTTTCTATCAAGCTTTCTTT
TRBV20-1	TRBJ1-2	NA	NA	11	CSAKDNYGYTF	TGCAGTGCTAAGGACAACTATGGCTACACCTTC
TRBV3-1	TRBJ1-6	few	NA	16	CASSQYFGSYNSPLHF	NA
TRBV20-1	TRBJ2-7	few	TRBD1	15	CSAGTKDRGLLGQYF	TGCAGTGCTGGGACCAAGGACAGGGGGCTGTTAGGGCAGTACTTC
TRBV29-1	TRBJ2-7	many	TRBD1	13	CSVIRGQSREQYF	TGCAGCGTTATTCGGGGACAGTCTCGCGAGCAGTACTTC
TRBV27	TRBJ2-7	few	NA	14	CASSTPSGAYEQYF	TGTGCCAGCAGCACCCCTTCTGGAGCCTACGAGCAGTACTTC
TRBV7-2	TRBJ2-2	many	NA	13	CASSGQFTGELFF	TGTGCCAGCAGCGGACAATTCACCGGGGAGCTGTTTTTT
TRBV7-9	TRBJ1-4	NA	NA	16	CASSSTWTVGNEKLFF	TGTGCCAGCAGCTCAACATGGACAGTGGGTAATGAAAAACTGTTTTTT
TRBV3-1	TRBJ2-2	NA	NA	15	CASSRYGSNTGELFF	TGTGCCAGCAGCCGGTACGGATCGAACACCGGGGAGCTGTTTTTT
TRBV12-3/TRBV12-4	TRBJ1-3	many	NA	12	CASAHDGNTIYF	TGTGCCAGTGCACACGATGGAAACACCATATATTTT
TRBV7-9	TRBJ1-3	few	NA	16	CASSPRKDFPGNTIYF	TGTGCCAGCAGCCCACGTAAGGACTTTCCTGGAAACACCATATATTTT
TRBV5-1	TRBJ1-1	few	NA	14	CASSFRVGNTEAFF	TGCGCCAGCAGCTTCAGGGTGGGGAACACTGAAGCTTTCTTT
TRBV6-1	TRBJ1-1	many	NA	14	CASSEDIVNTEAFF	TGTGCCAGCAGTGAGGACATTGTGAACACTGAAGCTTTCTTT
TRBV6-5	TRBJ1-1	many	TRBD1	16	CASSYGTAGSNTEAFF	TGTGCCAGCAGTTACGGGACAGCCGGTTCGAACACTGAAGCTTTCTTT
TRBV5-8	TRBJ2-1	NA	NA	13	CASSSGTLNEQFF	TGTGCCAGCAGCTCCGGGACTCTCAATGAGCAGTTCTTC
TRBV12-3/TRBV12-4	TRBJ2-5	many	TRBD2	15	CASSLSRLAGETQYF	TGTGCCAGCAGTTTAAGCCGACTAGCGGGAGAGACCCAGTACTTC
TRBV28	TRBJ2-1	many	NA	15	CASSETEMTYNEQFF	TGTGCCAGCAGTGAAACAGAGATGACCTACAATGAGCAGTTCTTC
TRBV20-1	TRBJ2-5	many	TRBD1	16	CSATGTGLGIRETQYF	TGCAGTGCTACCGGGACAGGGCTAGGTATACGGGAGACCCAGTACTTC
TRBV5-6	TRBJ2-7	many	NA	13	CASSFGTTYEQYF	TGTGCCAGCAGCTTTGGGACAACCTACGAGCAGTACTTC
TRBV20-1	TRBJ1-2	many	NA	15	CSARDRGQGFLGYTF	TGCAGTGCTAGAGATCGGGGGCAGGGCTTCTTGGGCTACACCTTC
TRBV9	TRBJ1-4	NA	TRBD1	14	CASSVQGAEEKLFF	TGTGCCAGCAGCGTTCAGGGGGCGGAAGAAAAACTGTTTTTT
TRBV10-3	TRBJ2-5	many	NA	18	CAISGTGHQRGDQETQYF	TGTGCCATCAGTGGGACAGGTCACCAGAGGGGGGATCAAGAGACCCAGTACTTC
TRBV20-1	TRBJ2-1	many	NA	17	CSARPLDDEVGYNEQFF	TGCAGTGCTAGACCGCTCGACGACGAGGTGGGCTACAATGAGCAGTTCTTC
TRBV12-3/TRBV12-4	TRBJ2-5	many	NA	15	CASSLGRVSQETQYF	TGTGCCAGCAGTTTGGGGCGGGTTTCCCAAGAGACCCAGTACTTC
TRBV5-1	TRBJ2-7	many	NA	14	CASSLGTTTYEQYF	TGCGCCAGCAGCTTAGGAACGACAACCTACGAGCAGTACTTC
TRBV30	TRBJ2-7	NA	TRBD1	14	CAWSTKGARLEQYF	TGTGCCTGGAGTACCAAGGGGGCTCGCCTCGAGCAGTACTTC
TRBV28	TRBJ2-3	many	TRBD2	17	CASSTIFSGDLTDTQYF	TGTGCCAGCAGTACCATCTTTAGCGGGGACCTCACAGATACGCAGTATTTT
TRBV9	TRBJ1-6	many	NA	14	CASSVGQPNSPLHF	TGTGCCAGCAGCGTCGGACAGCCGAATTCACCCCTCCACTTT
TRBV25-1	TRBJ2-3	few	TRBD2	16	CASTPGLAGGTDTQYF	TGTGCCAGCACCCCCGGACTAGCGGGGGGCACAGATACGCAGTATTTT
TRBV28	TRBJ1-5	NA	TRBD1	16	CASSLLWTGEDRPQHF	TGTGCCAGCAGCCTCCTCTGGACAGGGGAAGATCGGCCCCAGCATTTT
TRBV6-2/TRBV6-3	TRBJ2-7	many	NA	12	CASTRDGHEQYF	TGTGCCAGCACCCGGGACGGCCACGAGCAGTACTTC
TRBV5-1	TRBJ2-3	many	NA	16	CASSLGQGMSTDTQYF	TGCGCCAGCAGCTTGGGGCAGGGGATGAGCACAGATACGCAGTATTTT
TRBV20-1	TRBJ1-6	many	NA	17	CSATPNGSPRYNSPLHF	TGCAGTGCTACTCCCAACGGATCGCCACGGTATAATTCACCCCTCCACTTT
TRBV6-1	TRBJ1-6	many	NA	12	CASRTSNSPLHF	TGTGCCAGTCGGACCTCTAATTCACCCCTCCACTTT
TRBV5-1	TRBJ1-4	few	NA	15	CASSLGGLINEKLFF	TGCGCCAGCAGCTTGGGGGGGCTTATCAATGAAAAACTGTTTTTT
TRBV7-7	TRBJ2-5	NA	TRBD2	13	CASSPGGGVTQYF	TGTGCTAGCAGCCCCGGCGGGGGGGTAACCCAGTACTTC
TRBV30	TRBJ2-1	NA	TRBD1	13	CAWSQGAGNEQFF	TGTGCCTGGTCACAGGGGGCGGGCAATGAGCAGTTCTTC
TRBV19	TRBJ2-2	few	TRBD1	16	CASRRQGVVKDGELFF	TGTGCCAGTAGGAGGCAGGGGGTTGTTAAGGACGGGGAGCTGTTTTTT
TRBV11-3	TRBJ2-1	many	NA	14	CASSLVRSYNEQFF	TGTGCCAGCAGCTTAGTACGGTCTTACAATGAGCAGTTCTTC
TRBV18	TRBJ1-1	NA	NA	14	CARPQRRLTIEAFF	TGTGCCAGACCCCAACGGCGGTTAACTATTGAAGCTTTCTTT
TRBV20-1	TRBJ2-4	NA	NA	14	CSVRYQGAKNIQYF	TGCAGTGTCCGATACCAGGGGGCCAAAAACATTCAGTACTTC